This T cell receptor (beta chain) was recovered during a study of T cell responses to AZD1222 COVID-19 vaccine (dated by TCRdb to the early 2020s). In terms of the full investigation: A total of about 230 trial participants underwent TCR sequencing, of whom about 210 received two doses of AZD1222 and 26 received two doses of the MenACWY control vaccine. Trial participants were enrolled into age subgroups of 18-55, 56-69 and 70-plus years, which contained approximately 150, 28 and 58 TCR-sequenced participants, respectively.

The CDR3 regions of human TCRbeta chains were analyzed by immunosequencing. The authors processed their data as follows. TCRs in the repertoires were matched against a reference library of SARS-CoV-2-specific TCRs that had been generated with the MIRA antigen-specificity platform. Breadth was defined as the fraction of unique TCRs that were SARS-CoV-2-associated. Depth was defined as the fraction of total T cells that were SARS-CoV-2-associated. Each spike-specific TCR was assigned to its reactive spike region and to a CD4 or CD8 class using the MIRA data. Log10-transformed breadth and depth values were compared by one-way ANOVA with Sidak's multiple comparisons tests. Drawn from immuneACCESS, this table holds only the in-frame rearrangements with V and J called that TCRdb kept. Clones are partly lost; checked studies trace under half to an unresolved V gene and leave the rest unexplained. V and J calls and clone size are as listed in that table; D and trimming were resolved from the DNA. The sample includes around 110,000 clones, with around nine tenths observed a single time. 1.5% to 2% of the sample goes to the ten largest clones.

The CDR3 starts with the cysteine, ends with the phenylalanine, and has 16 residues. Only the CDR3 DNA stays, 48 bases, in frame from base 1. CDR1 and CDR2, looked up from the germline V gene, are SGHTA and FQGNSA. Relative to germline, V is missing 5 bases and J is missing 9 bases, with 12 bases of the junction outside any gene match. Of note for this clone: What this receptor recognizes is not known. One base away there is no much larger clone; base qualities are not given.

The time point label for this specimen denotes: about 28 days (+/-7) after the second vaccine dose. AZD1222 recipients whose second dose came at about 4 weeks and those whose second dose came at about 12 weeks were combined into one group, since spike-specific TCR depth and breadth did not differ between the two schedules. The vaccinee samples were drawn from two UK trials, COV001 and COV002, one of which was a single-blind randomized controlled phase 2/3 trial testing AZD1222 (ChAdOx1 nCoV-19) in healthy adults. Trial participant PBMC samples were collected at day 0 and day 28 after the second dose for TCRbeta chain sequencing. General conclusions and limits of the study: Spike-specific TCR breadth and depth rose significantly after two AZD1222 doses compared with day 0 and with MenACWY recipients. Because no day 14 peak-response samples were available, the repertoires could be characterized only after the peak T cell response. In the small 56-69-year group, the increase in depth fell short of significance, most likely because of low power. Reportedly, almost half of the unique spike-specific TCRs recognized epitopes lying outside the regions that are mutated in the B.1.351 and B.1.1.7 variants. Vaccine-associated CD4 TCRs spanned the whole spike protein, with dominant responses in regions 160-218 and 743-854. Conclusions about previously exposed vaccinees are limited because only six or seven AZD1222 recipients were SARS-CoV-2 seropositive at baseline. Participants were mostly white British and included more females than males, and it was suggested by the authors that clonal diversity may have been underestimated.

The origin of this receptor is an adult who received the AZD1222 COVID-19 vaccine. Sequencing used peripheral blood, obtained 28 days after the second AZD1222 dose. This chain is built from TRBV7-2 and TRBJ1-6; TRBD1 lines up with 8 middle nucleotides. The CDR3 region reads CASSPQPTGGVSPLHF. The bases are TGTGCCAGCAGCCCCCAACCCACAGGGGGAGTTTCACCCCTCCACTTT.